This T cell receptor beta chain was obtained from a study of T cell responses to AZD1222 COVID-19 vaccine. The method was immunoSEQ multiplex PCR; TCRdb's version includes in-frame clones alone and lacks a portion of them. Here the sample spans roughly 150,000 clones, 85% to 95% being singletons. This clone was counted between two and nine times. The germline V and J ends were trimmed by 3 bases and 10 bases, with 19 bases remaining between them. The germline V gene encodes CDR1 SNHLY and CDR2 FYNNEI. The CDR3 length is 15 residues. The clonotype was recovered from an adult who received the AZD1222 COVID-19 vaccine. The sample consisted of peripheral blood, taken 28 days after the second AZD1222 dose. This sequence joins TRBV2 and TRBJ2-1; perhaps TRBD2 as D (5 bases). The CDR3 bases are TGTGCCAGCAGTGACCTCGGGGTTGTGGGAAGCGAGCAGTTCTTC. This codes for CASSDLGVVGSEQFF.